A single sample is the source of the 19 T cell receptor beta chains below, sequenced in a study of CD4+ T cells in melanoma. Only in-frame clones appear in the TCRdb table, and some are missing; sequencing was by immunoSEQ multiplex PCR. The sample consists of fewer than 150,000 clones, about nine tenths of them appearing once. Receptor source: a human donor with melanoma.

The chain uses TRBV15 and TRBJ1-2; 7 bases are a match to TRBD1. The CDR3 contains 13 residues. V dropped 1 base and J dropped 13; count of bases not matched to a gene: 9. Germline V gene data show CDR1 as LNHNV and CDR2 as YYDKDF (reference sequence). DNA for the CDR3: TGTGCCACCAGCAGAGGAGACAGGGCCTATTGCACCTTC. This encodes CATSRGDRAYCTF. Full variable domain (missing parts from reference TRBV15 and TRBJ1-2): DAMVIQNPRYQVTQFGKPVTLSCSQTLNHNVMYWYQQKSSQAPKLLFHYYDKDFNNEADTPDNFQSRRPNTSFCFLDIRSPGLGDTAMYLCATSRGDRAYCTFGSGTRLTVV.

The V call is TRBV9, the J call TRBJ1-1; D gene unclear. The CDR3 sequence is 13 residues long. V was cut by 0 bases and J by 8 bases, with 11 bases left in between. Germline values: CDR1 SGDLS, CDR2 YYNGEE. CDR3 bases: TGTGCCAGCAGCGTAGAATCCTCGGAGGAAGCTTTCTTT. Amino acid sequence: CASSVESSEEAFF.

V usage is TRBV9 and J usage is TRBJ2-7; no clear D gene. The V gene's germline CDR1 is SGDLS and CDR2 YYNGEE. V shed 0 bases and J shed 0 bases, with 10 bases lying between them. The CDR3 is 15 amino acids. CDR3 protein: CASSVAASLSYEQYF. In DNA, the CDR3 is TGTGCCAGCAGCGTAGCGGCAAGCCTCTCCTACGAGCAGTACTTC. Based on the CDR3 plus reference TRBV9 and TRBJ2-7, the full variable domain is DSGVTQTPKHLITATGQRVTLRCSPRSGDLSVYWYQQSLDQGLQFLIQYYNGEERAKGNILERFSAQQFPDLHSELNLSSLELGDSALYFCASSVAASLSYEQYFGPGTRLTVT.

The CDR3 spells CASSTQDSYTEAFF. In nucleotides, the CDR3 is TGTGCCAGCAGTACCCAAGACAGCTACACTGAAGCTTTCTTT. The V gene is TRBV6-5, the J gene TRBJ1-1, with D tentatively TRBD1 (5 bases). The germline gives CDR1 MNHEY, CDR2 SVGAGI. The V end lost 5 bases, the J end lost 3 bases, and 13 bases lay between the germline ends. The CDR3 is 14 residues long.

V usage is TRBV2 and J usage is TRBJ1-5; no firm D call. The germline V gene has CDR1 SNHLY and CDR2 FYNNEI. With 3 bases removed from V and 5 bases from J, the gap between germline ends came to 11 bases. The CDR3 totals 14 residues. CDR3 DNA: TGTGCCAGCAGTGACAGGATTGGCGATCAGCCCCAGCATTTT. It codes for CASSDRIGDQPQHF.

V is TRBV10-2 and J is TRBJ1-5; the match to TRBD1 covers 8 bases. Germline V gene data show CDR1 as WSHSY and CDR2 as SAAADI. V was pared by 4 bases and J by 7 bases, with 12 bases of the junction left unmatched. This CDR3 has 16 amino acids. The CDR3 loop reads CASSARDRGSGQPQHF. The CDR3 nucleotides are TGCGCCAGCAGTGCGAGAGACAGGGGTAGTGGACAGCCCCAGCATTTT.

The chain uses TRBV5-1 and TRBJ2-2; D could derive from TRBD1 or TRBD2 (5 bases each). The V end lost 1 base, the J end lost 4 bases, and 11 bases lay between the germline ends. The CDR3 loop spans 15 amino acids. Germline V gene data show CDR1 as SGHRS and CDR2 as YFSETQ. CDR3 DNA: TGCGCCAGCAGCTTGCCCGAGAGGGGCACCGGGGAGCTGTTTTTT. Its protein product is CASSLPERGTGELFF.

The CDR3 is CASSSSGIERYTF. In nucleotides, the CDR3 is TGTGCCAGCAGCTCGTCAGGGATTGAACGCTACACCTTC. The rearrangement uses TRBV11-2 and TRBJ1-2; TRBD1 might be the D (5 bases). CDR3 size: 13 residues. Per the germline V gene, CDR1 is SGHAT and CDR2 is FQNNGV. V was cut by 4 bases and J by 9 bases, with 15 bases left in between. Complete variable domain (other parts from reference TRBV11-2 and TRBJ1-2): EAGVAQSPRYKIIEKRQSVAFWCNPISGHATLYWYQQILGQGPKLLIQFQNNGVVDDSQLPKDRFSAERLKGVDSTLKIQPAKLEDSAVYLCASSSSGIERYTFGSGTRLTVV.

The chain recombines TRBV27 with TRBJ2-7; D might be TRBD1 (5 bases). Between the trimmed V and J ends, which lost 7 bases and 3 bases, there was a span of 34 bases. CDR1 and CDR2 from the germline V gene are MNHEY and SMNVEV (reference sequence). The CDR3 sequence is 20 residues long. CDR3 in DNA: TGTGCCAGCACCGTACCCCGACGGACGCAAAAAGCAGGGCCTCACTACGAGCAGTACTTC. Translating it yields CASTVPRRTQKAGPHYEQYF.

V usage is TRBV11-3 and J usage is TRBJ2-2; the match to TRBD2 covers 14 bases. With V trimmed by 4 bases and J by 6 bases, 1 base remained unmatched. Germline V CDR1 and CDR2: SGHNT, YENEEA. The CDR3 has 15 amino acids. The DNA of the CDR3 is TGTGCCAGCAGCTGGACTAGCGGGGGGCCCGGGGAGCTGTTTTTT. This translates into CASSWTSGGPGELFF.

The chain joins TRBV4-1 to TRBJ2-3; 9 bases agree with TRBD1. V shed 0 bases, J shed 2 bases, and the junction held 9 bases outside the gene matches. The length of the CDR3 is 18 residues. Germline lookup yields CDR1 MGHRA and CDR2 YSYEKL. CDR3 sequence (DNA): TGCGCCAGCAGCCAAGAGAGGGGACAGGGAAGGTCCACAGATACGCAGTATTTT. Translated: CASSQERGQGRSTDTQYF.

The chain employs TRBV5-1 and TRBJ1-2, with D hard to call. The germline gives CDR1 SGHRS, CDR2 YFSETQ. CDR3 length: 13 residues. Trimming removed 1 base from V and 5 bases from J, with 9 bases in between. The CDR3 nucleotides are TGCGCCAGCAGCTTGTTGGTAGGGTATGGCTACACCTTC. Its translation is CASSLLVGYGYTF.

The chain joins TRBV10-2 to TRBJ1-5; 7 bases fit TRBD1. After removal of 6 bases from V and 10 bases from J, the junction contained 18 bases not matched to a gene. Germline V gives CDR1 WSHSY, CDR2 SAAADI. This CDR3 comprises 16 residues. The CDR3 reads CASSLNPGTVTYPQHF. Here the CDR3 DNA reads TGCGCCAGCAGCCTAAACCCGGGGACAGTAACATATCCCCAGCATTTT.

The chain carries TRBV7-2 and TRBJ1-4; 9 nucleotides agree with TRBD1. Unmatched junction bases numbered 9, after V lost 5 bases and J lost 8 bases. The germline CDR1 and CDR2 sequences are SGHTA and FQGNSA. The CDR3 is made up of 15 amino acids. The CDR3 bases are TGTGCCAGCAGCAAGGACAGGGGAATGGGCGAAAAACTGTTTTTT. This encodes CASSKDRGMGEKLFF.

The V call is TRBV5-4, the J call TRBJ2-7, with TRBD2 matching 11 bases. The trim removed 3 bases at V and 9 bases at J, leaving 23 bases unmatched. CDR3 size: 19 residues. Germline values: CDR1 SGHNT, CDR2 YYREEE (reference sequence). CDR3 residues: CASSSLAGGLRVPYRGQYF. The CDR3 DNA follows: TGTGCCAGCAGCTCGCTAGCGGGGGGCCTCCGGGTTCCTTACCGGGGGCAGTACTTC.

The chain has TRBV15 and TRBJ1-2; TRBD1 agrees at 8 bases. This CDR3 contains 14 residues. The germline CDR1 and CDR2 sequences are LNHNV and YYDKDF (reference sequence). Unmatched junction bases numbered 6, after V lost 3 bases and J lost 6 bases. The CDR3 DNA reads TGTGCCACCAGCAGCCGGACAGGGATGGATGGCTACACCTTC. It yields the protein CATSSRTGMDGYTF.

This rearrangement joins TRBV5-1 to TRBJ2-5; 7 positions match TRBD2. CDR3 length: 16 amino acids. V was clipped by 0 bases and J by 1 base; unmatched bases: 6. From germline, CDR1 is SGHRS and CDR2 YFSETQ. The CDR3 nucleotides read TGCGCCAGCAGCTTGGGCCGACCGGGGGGCCAAGAGACCCAGTACTTC. This translates into CASSLGRPGGQETQYF.

The V call is TRBV6-1, the J call TRBJ2-7; D possibly uses TRBD1 or TRBD2 (5 bases each). Germline V gene lookup returns CDR1 MNHNS and CDR2 SASEGT. CDR3 length: 13 residues. V was shortened by 10 bases and J by 1 base, with 14 bases between the two germline ends. This chain's CDR3 is CANSLGVSYEQYF. The CDR3 DNA reads as TGTGCCAACTCTCTGGGGGTATCCTACGAGCAGTACTTC.

The V call is TRBV2, the J call TRBJ2-5; tentative D call: TRBD1 (6 bases). Germline lookup yields CDR1 SNHLY and CDR2 FYNNEI. Trimming pared 6 bases from V and 7 bases from J, leaving 6 bases between. The CDR3 extends over 10 amino acids. The CDR3 DNA reads as TGTGCCAGCAGAGGGGGGACCCAGTACTTC. This codes for CASRGGTQYF.